This is a list of T cell receptor beta chains from one sample in a study of vaccination and CD4 T cells after COVID-19. No antigens are known for them. TCRdb re-called the PCR reads through MiXCR, storing one row per CDR3 protein. The sample comprises 20,000 to 25,000 distinct CDR3 sequences, approximately 50% of which are singletons, and about 4.9% rests with the top ten. The specimen sequenced was CD4+ T cells from blood, cultured in vitro. The receptors here all came from a human donor who had recovered from COVID-19. The CDR3 runs from the conserved cysteine through the conserved F or W. Each record gives: clone size, J gene, V gene, D gene, CDR3 DNA, CDR3 protein. D genes are given only for firm matches. Some rows have no size entry. The others give once, few or many, or a class for an expanded clone.

>NA|TRBJ1-5|TRBV30|TRBD1
TGTGCCTGGTCGTCACCAACAGGGGTTGGCAATCAGCCCCAGCATTTT
CAWSSPTGVGNQPQHF
>NA|TRBJ1-2|TRBV12-2|NA
TGTGCAAGTCGCTTAGTTAGGGAAAACTATGGCTACACCTTC
CASRLVRENYGYTF
>few|TRBJ1-5|TRBV12-3/TRBV12-4|NA
TGTGCCAGCAGTTTAACGGGGGGTCATCAGCCCCAGCATTTT
CASSLTGGHQPQHF
>few|TRBJ1-6|TRBV20-1|NA
TGCAGTGCTAGAGACTCTCGAAGTAGCTCCTATAATTCACCCCTCCACTTT
CSARDSRSSSYNSPLHF
>few|TRBJ1-2|TRBV20-1|NA
TGCAGTGCTACCAGACAGGAGTATGGCTACACCTTC
CSATRQEYGYTF
>NA|TRBJ2-5|TRBV11-2|NA
TGTGCCAGCAGCTTAGACCCTAAGATTGAGGGGGGGGCTCTGCAAGAGACCCAGTACTTC
CASSLDPKIEGGALQETQYF
>NA|TRBJ2-5|TRBV7-9|TRBD1
TGTGCCAGCAGCTTAAGAGGGGGCGAAGAGACCCAGTACTTC
CASSLRGGEETQYF
>NA|TRBJ1-2|TRBV6-5|TRBD1
TGTGCCAGCAGTTACCCCCGTGACAGGGGTGACGGCTACACCTTC
CASSYPRDRGDGYTF
>few|TRBJ1-1|TRBV20-1|NA
TGCAGTGCTAGCATCGGAGGGGAGTACGCTGAAGCTTTCTTT
CSASIGGEYAEAFF
>NA|TRBJ1-2|TRBV6-2/TRBV6-3|NA
TGTGCCAGCAGTCCCCGGGGGGACGCCTATGGCTACACCTTC
CASSPRGDAYGYTF
>NA|TRBJ1-6|TRBV4-1|TRBD1
TGCGCCAGCAGCCAATACCCGGGACAGGGTCTGGCCCTCCACTTT
CASSQYPGQGLALHF
>NA|TRBJ2-2|TRBV11-2|NA
TGTGCCAGCAGCTCACTGGGCAGGCTAGGCGGGGAGCTGTTTTTT
CASSSLGRLGGELFF
>NA|TRBJ2-3|TRBV20-1|TRBD1
TGCAGTGCTGGGGGAAAGGGGGCGAGCACAGATACGCAGTATTTT
CSAGGKGASTDTQYF
>NA|TRBJ1-2|TRBV29-1|NA
TGCAGCGCGGTAAAGGACCCCAATGGCTACACCTTC
CSAVKDPNGYTF
>NA|TRBJ1-2|TRBV27|TRBD1
TGTGCCAGCAGTTTTGCAGGGGGGGGCTACACCTTC
CASSFAGGGYTF
>few|TRBJ2-7|TRBV30|NA
TGTGCGTCGGGTCGGGGCAACGAGCAGTACTTC
CASGRGNEQYF
>few|TRBJ1-1|TRBV7-2|NA
TGTGCCAGTAGCTTAATGGAGGGGTCGAACACTGAAGCTTTCTTT
CASSLMEGSNTEAFF
>NA|TRBJ2-7|TRBV12-3/TRBV12-4|TRBD2
TGTGCCAGCAGATCTGGACTAGCGGGGACCGAGCAGTACTTC
CASRSGLAGTEQYF
>few|TRBJ1-2|TRBV6-5|TRBD1
TGTGCCAGCAGTTACCGGGACAGGGGGGGAAGGGGCTACACCTTC
CASSYRDRGGRGYTF
>NA|TRBJ2-7|TRBV29-1|TRBD2
TGCAGCGTTGCCCTAAGACTAGCGGACTACGAGCAGTACTTC
CSVALRLADYEQYF
>once|TRBJ1-3|TRBV7-9|TRBD1
TGTGCCAGCAGCCTTCGGGGACAGGACTCTGGAAACACCATATATTTT
CASSLRGQDSGNTIYF
>NA|TRBJ2-7|TRBV19|TRBD1
TGTGCCAGTACCGGCCGGGACAGGACAAACGAGCAGTACTTC
CASTGRDRTNEQYF
>NA|TRBJ1-1|TRBV7-2|NA
TGTGCCAGCAGCTTAGCGCCCCCCCAGCAAGCTTTCTTT
CASSLAPPQQAFF
>few|TRBJ1-1|TRBV6-1|TRBD1
TGTGCCAGCAGCCCAGGCGGGACAGGGGGCCGGAGGGCTGAAGCTTTCTTT
CASSPGGTGGRRAEAFF
>NA|TRBJ2-3|TRBV28|NA
TGTGCCAGCAGTTTATTGGATACGCAGTATTTT
CASSLLDTQYF
>NA|TRBJ1-4|TRBV25-1|NA
TGTGCCAGCAGTGAATTCGGGACAACTAATGAAAAACTGTTTTTT
CASSEFGTTNEKLFF
>NA|TRBJ2-3|TRBV19|NA
TGTGCCAGTAGTATAGGAACAGGGCTTGATACGCAGTATTTT
CASSIGTGLDTQYF
>NA|TRBJ2-3|TRBV5-6|NA
TGTGCCAGCAGCTTAGGCGGGGCGACCACAGATACGCAGTATTTT
CASSLGGATTDTQYF
>NA|TRBJ2-3|TRBV7-7|TRBD1
TGTGCTAGCAGCCCAGGGGGCGGCACAGATACGCAGTATTTT
CASSPGGGTDTQYF
>NA|TRBJ1-3|TRBV6-1|TRBD1
TGTGCCAGCAGACTGGACAGGGGATCCACTGGAAACACCATATATTTT
CASRLDRGSTGNTIYF
>NA|TRBJ1-5|TRBV18|NA
TGTGCCAGCTCACCATCGGCTCAGGCGAGCCATCAGCCCCAGCATTTT
CASSPSAQASHQPQHF
>NA|TRBJ1-1|TRBV19|NA
TGTGCCAGCGCAGGGGCCAAGAACACTGAAGCTTTCTTT
CASAGAKNTEAFF
>NA|TRBJ1-2|TRBV29-1|NA
TGCAGCGTTGAACGGGACACCAACTATGGCTACACCTTC
CSVERDTNYGYTF
>NA|TRBJ2-5|TRBV28|NA
TGTGCCAGCAAGAAAGGGGGGTACCAAGAGACCCAGTACTTC
CASKKGGYQETQYF
>NA|TRBJ1-6|TRBV18|NA
TGTGCCAGCTCACCACACGCCAATTCACCCCTCCACTTT
CASSPHANSPLHF
>NA|TRBJ2-5|TRBV24-1|NA
TGTGCCACCAGTGATACGAACAGGGAGACCCAGTACTTC
CATSDTNRETQYF
>NA|TRBJ2-7|TRBV7-2|NA
TGTGCCAGCAGCTTAGTAGGGGCCGCCACTACCTACGAGCAGTACTTC
CASSLVGAATTYEQYF
>few|TRBJ2-7|TRBV19|TRBD2
TGTGCCAGTAGTATAGGAGGGGCGGGGGGCGACTTTTACGAGCAGTACTTC
CASSIGGAGGDFYEQYF
>NA|TRBJ2-1|TRBV7-2|TRBD2
TGTGCCAGCAGCTTTACTAGCGGCTACAATGAGCAGTTCTTC
CASSFTSGYNEQFF
>NA|TRBJ1-2|TRBV20-1|NA
TGCAGTGCTACTCTAGACGCTTATGGCTACACCTTC
CSATLDAYGYTF
>NA|TRBJ2-2|TRBV20-1|NA
TGCAGTGCTAGAGATCCCCTCACCGGGGAGCTGTTTTTT
CSARDPLTGELFF
>NA|TRBJ1-2|TRBV7-9|TRBD1
TGTGCCAGCAGCCCACCGGACAGGGGACAGTATGGCTACACCTTC
CASSPPDRGQYGYTF
>NA|TRBJ1-1|TRBV2|NA
TGTGCCAGCAGTGAAAGGGAGGGGGGAACTGAAGCTTTCTTT
CASSEREGGTEAFF
>few|TRBJ1-1|TRBV7-2|NA
TGTGCCAGCAGCCCGGCGGGGAGGACTGAAGCTTTCTTT
CASSPAGRTEAFF
>few|TRBJ2-3|TRBV19|NA
TGTGCCACTGCAAGGTTTAGGGTGAAATCTAGCACAGATACGCAGTATTTT
CATARFRVKSSTDTQYF
>NA|TRBJ2-1|TRBV14|TRBD1
TGTGCCAGCAGCCCACTGTGGGGACAGACGGACAATGAGCAGTTCTTC
CASSPLWGQTDNEQFF
>NA|TRBJ2-3|TRBV6-1|NA
TGTGCCAGCAGAGACCGGACTGACTACACAGATACGCAGTATTTT
CASRDRTDYTDTQYF